These 14 T cell receptor beta chains were sequenced from one sample in a study of blood T cells in healthy people across ages. Sample-barcoded 5' priming and a J-beta primer mix drove a second PCR of roughly 6 to 12 cycles. MiXCR, applied by TCRdb to the 5' RACE reads, yields one record per CDR3 protein. Of roughly 2 million distinct CDR3 sequences listed, 49% are singletons. The source material was blood. Receptors were obtained from a middle-aged woman in good health.

This clonotype was observed a handful of times. The CDR3 here is CASSLMQGISEQYF. Here the CDR3 DNA reads TGTGCCAGCAGTTTAATGCAGGGTATAAGCGAGCAGTACTTC. The chain carries TRBV27 and TRBJ2-7, with D perhaps matching TRBD1 (5 bases). V lost 2 bases and J 6 bases, leaving 14 bases between the germline ends. Germline V CDR1 and CDR2: MNHEY, SMNVEV (reference sequence). This CDR3 has 14 residues.

Details on this clonotype: One junction end disagrees with the germline gene, perhaps due to a read error. The genes are TRBV12-3 or TRBV12-4 and TRBJ1-4, with D maybe TRBD1 (5 bases). The CDR3 is 13 residues long. CDR3 in amino acids: CASSLAGRGKLFF. CDR3 nucleotides: TGTGCCAGCAGCTTAGCAGGGCGAGGAAAACTGTTTTTT.

The chain uses TRBV4-1 and TRBJ2-2, with 10 bases lining up with TRBD1. The CDR3 length is 15 residues. In germline, CDR1 is MGHRA, CDR2 YSYEKL. The J segment lost 6 bases and the V segment lost 5 bases, leaving 6 bases of the junction unmatched. In DNA, the CDR3 is TGCGCCAGCAGCGCCCGGGACAGGGGAGCCGGGGAGCTGTTTTTT. It translates to CASSARDRGAGELFF.

In its sample, this clonotype was seen a few times. In DNA form, the CDR3 reads TGTGCCAGCAGCCCCGGGGGGGATCTTACGCAGTATTTT. Protein: CASSPGGDLTQYF. V gene TRBV6-2 or TRBV6-3 combines with J gene TRBJ2-3, with 8 bases matching TRBD2. V dropped 6 bases and J dropped 8; count of bases not matched to a gene: 7. Germline V CDR1 and CDR2: MNHEY, SVGEGT. There are 13 residues in the CDR3.

The chain has TRBV7-2 and TRBJ2-3; tentative D call: TRBD1 (6 bases). This CDR3 spans 15 amino acids. CDR1 SGHTA and CDR2 FQGNSA come from the germline V gene. V lost 3 bases and J lost 5, with 15 bases in between. CDR3 amino acids: CASSFRTAVGDTQYF. Written as DNA, the CDR3 is TGTGCCAGCAGCTTTCGGACAGCCGTGGGAGATACGCAGTATTTT. The variable domain in full, completed from reference TRBV7-2 and TRBJ2-3, reads GAGVSQSPSNKVTEKGKDVELRCDPISGHTALYWYRQSLGQGLEFLIYFQGNSAPDKSGLPSDRFSAERTGGSVSTLTIQRTQQEDSAVYLCASSFRTAVGDTQYFGPGTRLTVL.

The chain is built from TRBV28 and TRBJ2-3; the D is unclear. With 6 bases removed from V and 1 base from J, the gap between germline ends came to 11 bases. There are 14 residues in the CDR3. Looked up from germline, CDR1 is MDHEN and CDR2 is SYDVKM. The CDR3: CASRNLIRTDTQYF. The CDR3, as DNA: TGTGCCAGCAGAAATCTAATTCGCACAGATACGCAGTATTTT.

The chain recombines TRBV12-3 or TRBV12-4 with TRBJ2-7; no definite D call. The CDR3 sequence is 15 residues long. The V gene lost 7 bases and the J gene lost 0 bases, with 16 bases spanning the gap. The CDR3 DNA reads TGTGCCAGCACCCGACTTGGGCTTCGCTCCTACGAGCAGTACTTC. This translates into CASTRLGLRSYEQYF.

This clonotype has more than one count but fewer than ten. CDR3 loop: CTIGGRSGPYEQYF. CDR3 DNA sequence: TGCACCATTGGTGGCAGATCGGGACCCTACGAGCAGTACTTC. J is TRBJ2-7 and V is TRBV20-1; either TRBD1 or TRBD2 may fit D (5 bases each). Germline CDR1 is DFQATT and CDR2 is SNEGSKA (reference sequence). CDR3 length equals 14 residues.

The rearrangement links TRBV7-2 to TRBJ2-3; 16 bases match TRBD2. Germline CDR1 is SGHTA and CDR2 is FQGNSA. CDR3 length: 16 residues. V shed 5 bases, J shed 3 bases, and the junction held 2 bases outside the gene matches. The CDR3 DNA reads TGTGCCAGCAGCGGGACTAGCGGGGGGGGGACAGATACGCAGTATTTT. Protein sequence: CASSGTSGGGTDTQYF.

The J gene is TRBJ1-1, the V gene TRBV4-1; TRBD1 might be the D (5 bases). The CDR3 loop spans 16 amino acids. Germline V gene sequence: CDR1 MGHRA, CDR2 YSYEKL. The V gene lost 9 bases and the J gene lost 10 bases, with 30 bases spanning the gap. The CDR3 here is CASKTFLDLGVLGAFF. CDR3 bases: TGCGCCAGTAAAACTTTTCTGGATTTAGGGGTCCTTGGAGCTTTCTTT.

The V gene is TRBV20-1, the J gene TRBJ2-3; D unclear. Looked up from germline, CDR1 is DFQATT and CDR2 is SNEGSKA (reference sequence). The V gene lost 1 base and the J gene lost 0 bases, with 11 bases spanning the gap. CDR3 length equals 15 residues. CDR3 amino acids: CSARADATSTDTQYF. CDR3 coding DNA: TGCAGTGCTAGAGCCGACGCTACTAGCACAGATACGCAGTATTTT.

The chain combines TRBV18 with TRBJ2-1; 8 bases agree with TRBD1. CDR1 and CDR2 from the germline V gene are KGHSH and LQKENI. The CDR3 runs to 14 residues. V dropped 3 bases and J dropped 6; count of bases not matched to a gene: 4. The CDR3 is CASSPPTGVNEQFF. In DNA, the CDR3 is TGTGCCAGCTCACCTCCGACAGGGGTCAATGAGCAGTTCTTC.

This clonotype has a single count. V gene TRBV6-5 combines with J gene TRBJ1-2; a possible D gene is TRBD1 (6 bases). The CDR3 has 15 amino acids. V was cut by 0 bases and J by 2 bases, with 10 bases left in between. Germline assignment: CDR1 MNHEY and CDR2 SVGAGI. The CDR3 here is CASSYSDQGNYGYTF. The DNA for the CDR3 is TGTGCCAGCAGTTACTCGGATCAGGGGAACTATGGCTACACCTTC.

The genes are TRBV24-1 and TRBJ2-3; D is ambiguous. There are 13 residues in the CDR3. The V end was cut by 0 bases, the J end by 1 base, with 1 base between. In germline, CDR1 is KGHDR, CDR2 SFDVKD. The CDR3, as DNA: TGTGCCACCAGTGATTTGGGCACAGATACGCAGTATTTT. Residues: CATSDLGTDTQYF.